Presented here are 8 T cell receptor beta chains from one specimen sequenced in a study of cytomegalovirus exposure and HLA in healthy donors. PCR used 60 Vbeta primers and 13 Jbeta primers. Data came from immunoSEQ multiplex PCR; TCRdb stores just in-frame clones and leaves some out. The sample contains 90,000 to 100,000 clones, roughly 9.4% of which appear only once. Sequencing was performed on PBMCs. The receptors were sampled from a middle-aged man in good health and CMV-seropositive.

In this sample, this clone turned up a few times. The gene calls are TRBV2 and TRBJ2-3; 7 positions match TRBD2. CDR3 length: 15 residues. CDR1 is SNHLY and CDR2 is FYNNEI in the germline V gene. V was pared by 6 bases and J by 5 bases, with 11 bases of the junction left unmatched. CDR3 sequence reads: CASSYPAGDQDTQYF. In DNA form, the CDR3 reads TGTGCCAGCAGCTACCCGGCGGGAGATCAAGATACGCAGTATTTT.

The chain is built from TRBV1 and TRBJ2-7; TRBD1, the table's D call, was not compared with the DNA. TRBV1 is termed a pseudogene. This CDR3 comprises 17 residues. As DNA, the CDR3 is TGCACCAGCAGCCCAAAGACAGGACGGCAGCAGCTCTACGAGCAGTACTTC. Protein: CTSSPKTGRQQLYEQYF.

This clone was counted only a few times. V gene TRBV27 combines with J gene TRBJ1-6; the D is unclear. Germline CDR1 and CDR2: MNHEY and SMNVEV (reference sequence). The CDR3 has 15 residues. Trimming took off 0 bases at V and 7 bases at J, with 10 bases between the two ends. The CDR3 DNA reads TGTGCCAGCAGTTTATCGACATCGGGGAATTCACCCCTCCACTTT. This codes for CASSLSTSGNSPLHF.

This clone appeared a few times. The gene calls are TRBV10-1 and TRBJ2-7; perhaps TRBD2 as D (6 bases). With 9 bases removed from V and 6 bases from J, the gap between germline ends came to 15 bases. This CDR3 is built from 12 residues. From germline, CDR1 is WNHNN and CDR2 SYGVQD (reference sequence). In DNA, the CDR3 is TGCGCCAGTTCCCGGGACTCTAGCGAGCAGTACTTC. This gives the protein CASSRDSSEQYF.

The chain uses TRBV5-6 and TRBJ2-1; the D gene is possibly TRBD1 (6 bases). Between the trimmed V and J ends, which lost 3 bases and 0 bases, there was a span of 19 bases. The CDR3 consists of 18 residues. Germline CDR1 reads SGHDT; CDR2 reads YYEEEE. CDR3 sequence reads: CASSYDRTVPSSYNEQFF. The CDR3, as DNA: TGTGCCAGCAGCTACGACCGGACAGTCCCGAGCTCCTACAATGAGCAGTTCTTC. The variable domain in full, with the rest retrieved from reference TRBV5-6 and TRBJ2-1, is DAGVTQSPTHLIKTRGQQVTLRCSPKSGHDTVSWYQQALGQGPQFIFQYYEEEERQRGNFPDRFSGHQFPNYSSELNVNALLLGDSALYLCASSYDRTVPSSYNEQFFGPGTRLTVL.

V usage is TRBV6-1 and J usage is TRBJ1-6; D might be TRBD1 (5 bases). V was cut by 6 bases and J by 1 base, with 7 bases left in between. CDR1 is MNHNS, CDR2 SASEGT, per germline. The length of the CDR3 is 14 residues. The CDR3 nucleotides are TGTGCCAGCAGCCAGGGTTCCTATAATTCACCCCTCCACTTT. Its translation is CASSQGSYNSPLHF.

This rearrangement joins TRBV28 to TRBJ2-7, with 10 bases aligning to TRBD2. The CDR3 contains 15 residues. The junction had 7 bases not matched to a gene; V was cut back by 4 bases and J by 4 bases. Germline V CDR1 and CDR2: MDHEN, SYDVKM. CDR3 residues: CASSSLAGAAYEQYF. The DNA of the CDR3 is TGTGCCAGCAGTTCCCTAGCGGGAGCGGCTTACGAGCAGTACTTC.

This rearrangement joins TRBV27 to TRBJ2-1; D perhaps matches TRBD2 (6 bases). Trimming cost V 0 bases and J 0 bases, with 9 bases left between them. CDR1 MNHEY and CDR2 SMNVEV come from the germline V gene (reference sequence). This CDR3 is built from 16 residues. The CDR3: CASSLSGRSSYNEQFF. Here the CDR3 DNA reads TGTGCCAGCAGTTTATCAGGGAGGAGCTCCTACAATGAGCAGTTCTTC.